This T cell receptor (beta chain) was found in a study of cytomegalovirus exposure and HLA in healthy donors. A multiplex PCR was run with 60 Vbeta primers and 13 Jbeta primers. This table comes from immunoSEQ multiplex PCR, and its TCRdb copy is limited to in-frame clones, with some not included. The sample lists more than 95,000 clones, 73% occurring once. V was trimmed by 5 bases and J by 6 bases, leaving 13 bases between them. Germline V gives CDR1 SGHAT, CDR2 FQNNGV. This CDR3 has 13 amino acids. This chain connects TRBV11-2 to TRBJ1-1; weak D call: TRBD1 (5 bases). The sequenced sample consisted of PBMCs. This clonotype originated in a man aged 60 to 69 in good health and CMV-seropositive. The CDR3 bases are TGTGCCAGCAGCCTGGCCAGGGTGTCTGAAGCTTTCTTT. This sequence encodes CASSLARVSEAFF.